The present entry profiles one T cell receptor (beta chain) with its context. This clonotype was seen many times. There is no known antigen for this receptor. The record has no base qualities; no much larger clone is one base away. Ficoll-Paque density gradient centrifugation was the method used to isolate PBMCs. The CDR3 starts with the cysteine, ends with the phenylalanine, and has 13 residues. The read is trimmed to its CDR3 DNA, 39 bases read in frame from base 1. CDR1 is given as SGHTA and CDR2 as FQGTGA, both from the germline V gene. V is trimmed back by 2 bases and J by 4 bases, and the junction contains 0 bases that no gene match accounts for. The data were obtained in a study of T-cell memory formation after mild COVID-19 (TCRdb year 2021). For the wider study: Most TCR sequence clusters were specific to one of the two donors. The cohort was made up of two young adult volunteers, one female and one male, who were previously healthy. Longitudinal TCRalpha and TCRbeta repertoire sequencing tracked T-cell clones expanding and contracting after mild COVID-19 in a couple of donors.

The sequencer listed for this sample is Illumina NovaSeq 6000. cDNA libraries for TCRalpha and TCRbeta were prepared by 5'RACE using constant-segment primers, with sample barcodes and unique molecular identifiers added. RNA was extracted from every sample with Trizol reagent. Amplification of the libraries took two PCR steps, and the second step added a second sample barcode plus Illumina TruSeq adapters. Libraries were sequenced on an Illumina NovaSeq with 2 x 150 bp paired-end reads. As for how the authors treated the data: With migec v1.2.7, reads were demultiplexed and then collapsed into UMI-guided consensus sequences. With mixcr v2.1.11, UMI consensuses were aligned to TRA and TRB V and J templates and assembled into clonotypes. Clonotypes were classified as expanded or contracted when called significant by both edgeR and NoisET, with noise models trained on biological replicates. For edgeR calls, a false discovery rate-adjusted p below 0.01 and a log2 fold-change threshold of 1 were applied. As an exploratory analysis of dynamics, PCA with hierarchical clustering was applied to max-normalized trajectories of the 1000 most abundant clonotypes. Each responding clone was given a CD4 or CD8 phenotype based on the CD4+ and CD8+ repertoires, which had been sequenced separately. The raw public data were reprocessed by TCRdb itself: fastp quality trimming at Q25, MiXCR clonotype calling, in-frame beta chains only. Under each unique CDR3 protein, matching rows form one entry showing the most common genes and DNA. TCRdb, not the original authors, processed these V and J calls. The sample table lists about 110,000 distinct CDR3 sequences, around 17% of them with a count of one. The ten largest clones take up roughly 5.5% of the sample.

The study at large found these results: The study included only a couple of mild cases, and larger cohorts that include severe cases with pre-infection samples were judged to be necessary. Contracting CD4+ clones turned up mainly in the CM and EM memory subsets, whereas EMRA was where CD8+ clones were enriched. Some responding clones were detected in pre-infection memory, suggesting pre-existing cross-reactive memory T cells joined the SARS-CoV-2 response. SARS-CoV-2 specificity of the second-wave clones peaking on day 37 was not confirmed. From day 15 to 85, contracting clones showed balanced CD4/CD8 phenotypes, whereas a second wave of clones that expanded from day 15 to 37 leaned towards CD4+.

The source is a man younger than 35 who had mild COVID-19 (a few samples of this study predate the infection). The sample titles of this study are shuffled in the database, so cell type and time point are left out; the donor was told from shared clones. Recombination linked TRBV7-3 to TRBJ2-3; TRBD2 fits 7 bases in the junction. The sample comprised PBMCs or a T cell subset sorted from them (not recorded which). CDR3 region: CASSLAGADTQYF. The DNA is as follows: TGTGCCAGCAGCTTAGCGGGGGCAGATACGCAGTATTTT.